The 32 T cell receptor beta chains given below trace back to one sample, sequenced in a study of blood T cell repertoires in COVID-19. TCRdb's copy holds only in-frame clones and misses some; the assay was immunoSEQ multiplex PCR. The repertoire holds around 180,000 clones, with approximately 87% as singletons. Input material: peripheral blood. These receptors originate from a man aged 70 or older with active or convalescent COVID-19.

This rearrangement joins TRBV7-7 to TRBJ2-2; D might be TRBD1 (6 bases). The CDR3 spans 17 residues. Germline CDR1 and CDR2: SSHAT and FNYEAQ (reference sequence). V lost 4 bases and J lost 0, with 15 bases in between. This CDR3 reads CASSWGQGRSNTGELFF. In DNA form, the CDR3 reads TGTGCCAGCAGCTGGGGGCAGGGAAGGTCGAACACCGGGGAGCTGTTTTTT.

The DNA of the CDR3 is TGTGCCAGCAGCTTATGGACTAGCGGCCGATACAATGAGCAGTTCTTC. It codes for CASSLWTSGRYNEQFF. The chain has TRBV7-2 and TRBJ2-1; 10 bases line up with TRBD2. In germline, CDR1 is SGHTA, CDR2 FQGNSA. This CDR3 spans 16 amino acids. J lost 4 bases, V lost 2 bases, and 5 bases had no gene match.

The CDR3 DNA reads as TGTGCCAGCAGCTTACGGTCCGGACTCGCCGGCCGGAACATTCAGTACTTC. As protein: CASSLRSGLAGRNIQYF. The chain combines TRBV11-2 with TRBJ2-4; possibly TRBD2 for D (5 bases). The V end was cut by 2 bases, the J end by 7 bases, with 21 bases between. The CDR3 contains 17 residues. Germline V lookup: CDR1 SGHAT, CDR2 FQNNGV.

This clone was detected only once. This chain connects TRBV6-5 to TRBJ2-7; 9 bases are a match to TRBD1. The J segment lost 2 bases and the V segment lost 2 bases, leaving 4 bases of the junction unmatched. Germline CDR1 MNHEY, CDR2 SVGAGI. CDR3 size: 15 residues. This CDR3 reads CASSYQTGGAYEQYF. In DNA form, the CDR3 reads TGTGCCAGCAGTTACCAGACAGGGGGGGCCTACGAGCAGTACTTC.

The V call is TRBV25-1, the J call TRBJ2-5; 8 bases match TRBD2. This CDR3 is built from 15 residues. The germline V gene encodes CDR1 MGHDK and CDR2 SYGVNS. V gave up 1 base and J gave up 4 bases; unmatched junction bases: 5. CDR3 coding DNA: TGTGCCAGCAGTGAATCGGGAGGGCGGCTAGAGACCCAGTACTTC. Encoded protein: CASSESGGRLETQYF.

The rearrangement uses TRBV20-1 and TRBJ2-3; a weak D match, TRBD2 (5 bases). The germline gives CDR1 DFQATT, CDR2 SNEGSKA (reference sequence). The CDR3 runs 11 residues. CDR3 sequence (DNA): TGCAGCGGGATAAACACAGATACGCAGTATTTT. Its protein is CSGINTDTQYF.

This clone was detected only once. At one end, the junction sequence differs from germline, possibly due to a read error. The chain joins TRBV7-2 to TRBJ1-1, with 7 bases matching TRBD1. CDR3 length: 13 residues. In germline, CDR1 is SGHTA, CDR2 FQGNSA. The CDR3 loop is CASSPARQGIVVF. CDR3 nucleotides: TGTGCCAGCAGCCCGGCCCGACAGGGTATAGTTGTCTTT.

V is TRBV4-3 and J is TRBJ2-3, with TRBD1 as a possible D gene (5 bases). The V end lost 1 base, the J end lost 0 bases, and 8 bases lay between the germline ends. Germline V CDR1 and CDR2: LGHNA, YSLEER. The CDR3 is 15 amino acids. CDR3 nucleotides: TGCGCCAGCAGCCAAGGGACACTGAGCACAGATACGCAGTATTTT. It yields the protein CASSQGTLSTDTQYF.

This chain joins TRBV6-5 and TRBJ1-2; the match to TRBD1 covers 7 bases. V was clipped by 8 bases and J by 8 bases; unmatched bases: 14. CDR1 MNHEY and CDR2 SVGAGI come from the germline V gene. The CDR3 sequence is 14 residues long. The CDR3 DNA follows: TGTGCCAGCCGACACGAAACAGGGGCGAGGGGCTACACCTTC. The encoded protein is CASRHETGARGYTF.

V and J are TRBV5-4 and TRBJ1-4; weak D call: TRBD1 (5 bases). The CDR3 consists of 12 residues. Between the trimmed V and J ends, which lost 4 bases and 9 bases, there was a span of 10 bases. From germline, CDR1 is SGHNT and CDR2 YYREEE (reference sequence). The CDR3 DNA follows: TGTGCCAGCAGCGGGGGAGGGAAAAAACTGTTTTTT. It codes for CASSGGGKKLFF.

The chain combines TRBV13 with TRBJ1-6; TRBD1 aligns across 7 bases. From germline, CDR1 is PRHDT and CDR2 FYEKMQ (reference sequence). The CDR3 has 18 amino acids. With 0 bases clipped from V and 4 bases from J, the junction kept 9 bases outside the gene matches. The CDR3 loop is CASSLGQGIGGYNSPLHF. CDR3 sequence (DNA): TGTGCCAGCAGCTTAGGACAGGGGATCGGCGGATATAATTCACCCCTCCACTTT.

This clone was picked up one time. The rearrangement links TRBV3-1 (or the pseudogene TRBV3-2) to TRBJ2-3; 14 bases agree with TRBD2. CDR1 is LGHDT and CDR2 is YNNKEL in the germline V gene (reference sequence). V gave up 4 bases and J gave up 6 bases; unmatched junction bases: 6. This CDR3 comprises 16 residues. The CDR3 sequence is CASSLRTSGGSDTQYF. The CDR3 DNA is TGTGCCAGCAGCCTTCGGACTAGCGGGGGGTCGGATACGCAGTATTTT.

This chain links TRBV7-2 with TRBJ2-5, with 7 bases aligning to TRBD2. Unmatched junction bases numbered 11, after V lost 6 bases and J lost 4 bases. CDR1 and CDR2 from the germline V gene are SGHTA and FQGNSA. The CDR3 has 15 amino acids. The CDR3, as DNA: TGTGCCAGCAGTACACTAGCGACCCTGCTAGAGACCCAGTACTTC. Residues: CASSTLATLLETQYF. Based on the CDR3 plus reference TRBV7-2 and TRBJ2-5, the full variable domain is GAGVSQSPSNKVTEKGKDVELRCDPISGHTALYWYRQSLGQGLEFLIYFQGNSAPDKSGLPSDRFSAERTGGSVSTLTIQRTQQEDSAVYLCASSTLATLLETQYFGPGTRLLVL.

This chain links TRBV7-2 with TRBJ1-1; 8 nucleotides match TRBD1. V was clipped by 8 bases and J by 5 bases; unmatched bases: 4. The CDR3 runs to 12 residues. Germline V gene sequence: CDR1 SGHTA, CDR2 FQGNSA. Here the CDR3 DNA reads TGTGCCAGCGGGAGACAGGGGACTGAAGCTTTCTTT. As protein: CASGRQGTEAFF. Full variable domain (outside the CDR3, taken from reference TRBV7-2 and TRBJ1-1): GAGVSQSPSNKVTEKGKDVELRCDPISGHTALYWYRQSLGQGLEFLIYFQGNSAPDKSGLPSDRFSAERTGGSVSTLTIQRTQQEDSAVYLCASGRQGTEAFFGQGTRLTVV.

This chain links TRBV6-5 with TRBJ1-2; maybe TRBD1 (6 bases). The germline V and J ends were trimmed by 6 bases and 8 bases, with 19 bases remaining between them. The CDR3 totals 14 residues. The germline CDR1 and CDR2 sequences are MNHEY and SVGAGI. CDR3 nucleotide sequence: TGTGCCAGCAGATCCAACAGGGAATTCGGAGGCTACACCTTC. Translating it yields CASRSNREFGGYTF.

This chain links TRBV12-3 or TRBV12-4 with TRBJ1-5; 7 bases agree with TRBD1. Germline trimming cut 8 bases from V and 6 bases from J; bases unmatched to any gene: 7. The CDR3 sequence is 13 residues long. The DNA for the CDR3 is TGTGCCAGCTGGGCAGGGGGTGGTCAGCCCCAGCATTTT. Translating it yields CASWAGGGQPQHF.

The chain has TRBV24-1 and TRBJ1-2; 7 bases align to TRBD1. Trimming cost V 6 bases and J 2 bases; bases outside gene matches: 2. Germline CDR1 KGHDR, CDR2 SFDVKD. The CDR3 extends over 13 amino acids. The CDR3 bases are TGTGCCACCAGTCCGGGACAGAACTATGGCTACACCTTC. Translating it yields CATSPGQNYGYTF.

This chain connects TRBV11-3 to TRBJ2-3; 8 bases align to TRBD1. The V gene end was trimmed by 5 bases and the J gene end by 2 bases; junction bases not matched to a gene: 3. CDR1 SGHNT and CDR2 YENEEA come from the germline V gene. The CDR3 sequence is 14 residues long. The CDR3 region is CASSQGQATDTQYF. CDR3 nucleotide sequence: TGTGCCAGCAGCCAGGGACAGGCCACAGATACGCAGTATTTT.

This clone has a single count. The chain has TRBV19 and TRBJ1-1; 7 bases fit TRBD1. Per the germline V gene, CDR1 is LNHDA and CDR2 is SQIVND (reference sequence). The CDR3 spans 13 residues. The ends lost 5 bases at V and 8 bases at J; junction bases unmatched: 8. CDR3 nucleotides: TGTGCCAGTAGTGCCAACCCGACAGGGGAAGCTTTCTTT. The encoded protein is CASSANPTGEAFF.

This rearrangement joins TRBV19 to TRBJ2-1, with TRBD1 matching 10 bases. The germline V gene encodes CDR1 LNHDA and CDR2 SQIVND (reference sequence). Unmatched junction bases numbered 13, after V lost 6 bases and J lost 8 bases. The CDR3 covers 16 residues. CDR3 nucleotides: TGTGCCAGTAGAGCTAACCGGGACAGGGGAAGGGATGAGCAGTTCTTC. Translated: CASRANRDRGRDEQFF.

The gene calls are TRBV10-3 and TRBJ2-2; the D is unclear. The V gene's germline CDR1 is ENHRY and CDR2 SYGVKD. The CDR3 contains 12 residues. V lost 6 bases to trimming and J lost 7 bases, with 9 bases between them. CDR3 region: CAIRQRSGELFF. The CDR3 DNA sequence: TGTGCCATCAGACAACGGAGCGGGGAGCTGTTTTTT.

The genes are TRBV3-1 (or the pseudogene TRBV3-2) and TRBJ2-4; D is perhaps TRBD1 (6 bases). V was trimmed by 3 bases and J by 1 base, leaving 19 bases between them. This CDR3 is 18 amino acids long. CDR1 and CDR2 from the germline V gene are LGHDT and YNNKEL (reference sequence). The CDR3 DNA reads as TGTGCCAGCAGCCAGGGACATGGGAAAGGTAGCGCCAAAAACATTCAGTACTTC. Its translation: CASSQGHGKGSAKNIQYF.

This clone was observed once. The chain joins TRBV19 to TRBJ2-2, with D possibly matching TRBD2 (5 bases). The V gene's germline CDR1 is LNHDA and CDR2 SQIVND (reference sequence). V was cut by 7 bases and J by 0 bases, with 12 bases left in between. The CDR3 length is 15 residues. The CDR3 loop is CASKRLGPNTGELFF. Here the CDR3 DNA reads TGTGCCAGTAAGCGGCTAGGACCGAACACCGGGGAGCTGTTTTTT.

The CDR3 DNA follows: TGTGCCAGTAGAGCCTACTCGAAGGGGACTAACTATGGCTACACCTTC. Its protein is CASRAYSKGTNYGYTF. The chain carries TRBV19 and TRBJ1-2; D may be TRBD1 (5 bases). The CDR3 sequence is 16 residues long. The V and J ends lost 6 bases and 0 bases respectively, with 17 bases between them. Germline loops: CDR1 LNHDA, CDR2 SQIVND (reference sequence).

The count of this clone is one. The chain links TRBV14 to TRBJ1-1; no firm D call. The germline gives CDR1 SGHDN, CDR2 FVKESK. Deletions cut 4 bases from V and 1 base from J, with 16 bases between. The CDR3 is 16 amino acids. The CDR3 nucleotides read TGTGCCAGCAGCCGCATCCAGAATGTGCCGAACACTGAAGCTTTCTTT. It encodes CASSRIQNVPNTEAFF.

The J gene is TRBJ2-7, the V gene TRBV28; TRBD1 matches at 7 bases. Trimming at V came to 7 bases and at J to 2 bases, leaving 8 bases not matched to a gene. The V gene's germline CDR1 is MDHEN and CDR2 SYDVKM. This CDR3 comprises 14 residues. The chain's CDR3 is CASNLRQGAYEQYF. CDR3 bases: TGTGCCAGCAATCTTCGACAGGGAGCCTACGAGCAGTACTTC.

V and J are TRBV29-1 and TRBJ1-5; weak D call: TRBD1 (5 bases). Germline lookup yields CDR1 SQVTM and CDR2 ANQGSEA. Trimming took off 4 bases at V and 7 bases at J, with 11 bases between the two ends. CDR3 length: 12 amino acids. The CDR3 is CSVGGAGQPQHF. The CDR3 coding sequence is TGCAGCGTTGGCGGGGCAGGGCAGCCCCAGCATTTT.

The chain uses TRBV9 and TRBJ1-2; D remains unclear. V dropped 1 base and J dropped 6 bases, with 7 bases sitting between them. This CDR3 is built from 12 residues. CDR1 and CDR2 (germline): SGDLS, YYNGEE. This CDR3 is CASSVNNNGYTF. The CDR3 DNA reads TGTGCCAGCAGCGTAAACAACAATGGCTACACCTTC.

V is TRBV7-6 and J is TRBJ2-2, with TRBD2 identical over 8 bases. The V gene's germline CDR1 is SGHVS and CDR2 FNYEAQ. The CDR3 is made up of 16 amino acids. J was trimmed by 5 bases and V by 5 bases; bases with no gene match: 10. The CDR3 reads CASSPWSGGETGELFF. CDR3 DNA: TGTGCCAGCAGCCCTTGGAGCGGGGGAGAAACCGGGGAGCTGTTTTTT.

The chain uses TRBV5-1 and TRBJ2-7; D is ambiguous. The V end lost 5 bases, the J end lost 3 bases, and 12 bases lay between the germline ends. Germline V gene lookup returns CDR1 SGHRS and CDR2 YFSETQ. The CDR3 has 13 amino acids. Here the CDR3 reads CASRANPGYEQYF. The CDR3 coding sequence is TGCGCCAGCAGGGCAAATCCGGGCTACGAGCAGTACTTC.

The chain has TRBV12-3 or TRBV12-4 and TRBJ1-2; TRBD1 is a possible D gene (5 bases). The length of the CDR3 is 13 residues. The ends were cut back, 5 bases at V and 4 bases at J, with 11 bases in the middle. The CDR3 nucleotides read TGTGCCAGCAGTCCAATAGACAGCTATGGCTACACCTTC. Amino acid sequence: CASSPIDSYGYTF.

CDR3 amino acids: CASSLSWDRTHNEQFF. CDR3 sequence (DNA): TGTGCCAGCAGTTTATCGTGGGACAGGACCCACAATGAGCAGTTCTTC. The gene calls are TRBV27 and TRBJ2-1; 8 nucleotides line up with TRBD1. CDR1 is MNHEY, CDR2 SMNVEV, per germline (reference sequence). Trimming removed 0 bases from V and 5 bases from J; junction bases left unmatched: 6. The length of the CDR3 is 16 residues.